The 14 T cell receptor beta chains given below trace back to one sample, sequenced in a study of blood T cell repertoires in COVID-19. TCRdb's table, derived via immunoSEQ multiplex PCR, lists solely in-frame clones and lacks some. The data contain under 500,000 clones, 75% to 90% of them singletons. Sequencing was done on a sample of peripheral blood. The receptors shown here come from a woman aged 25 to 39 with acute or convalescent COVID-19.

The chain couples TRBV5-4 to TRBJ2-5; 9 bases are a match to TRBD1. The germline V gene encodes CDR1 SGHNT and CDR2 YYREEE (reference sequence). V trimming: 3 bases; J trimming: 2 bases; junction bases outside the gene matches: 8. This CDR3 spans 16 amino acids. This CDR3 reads CASSSQQGAVQETQYF. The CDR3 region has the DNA TGTGCCAGCAGCTCCCAACAGGGGGCTGTACAAGAGACCCAGTACTTC.

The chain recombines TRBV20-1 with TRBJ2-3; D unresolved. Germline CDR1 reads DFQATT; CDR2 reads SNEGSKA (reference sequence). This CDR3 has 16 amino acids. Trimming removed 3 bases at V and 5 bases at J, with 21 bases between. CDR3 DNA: TGCAGTGCTAGTAACCCTTTCCGGCGGAAGCTAGATACGCAGTATTTT. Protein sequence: CSASNPFRRKLDTQYF.

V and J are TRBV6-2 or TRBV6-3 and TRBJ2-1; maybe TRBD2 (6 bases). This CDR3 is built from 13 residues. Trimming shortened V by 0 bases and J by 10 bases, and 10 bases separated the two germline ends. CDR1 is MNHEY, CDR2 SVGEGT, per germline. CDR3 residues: CASSYSGGGEQFF. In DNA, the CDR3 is TGTGCCAGCAGTTACTCCGGGGGAGGAGAGCAGTTCTTC.

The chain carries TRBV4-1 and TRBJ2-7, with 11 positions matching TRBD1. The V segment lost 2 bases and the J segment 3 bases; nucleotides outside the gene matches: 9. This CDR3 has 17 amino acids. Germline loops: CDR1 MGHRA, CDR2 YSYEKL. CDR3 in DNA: TGCGCCAGCAGCCAAACAATACACGGGACAGGGGGCTACGAGCAGTACTTC. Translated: CASSQTIHGTGGYEQYF.

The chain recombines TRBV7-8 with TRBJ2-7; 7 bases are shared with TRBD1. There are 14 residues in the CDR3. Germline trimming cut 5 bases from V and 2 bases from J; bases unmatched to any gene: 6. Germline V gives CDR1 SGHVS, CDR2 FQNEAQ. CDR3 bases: TGTGCCAGCAGCATACGGGACAGCGCCTACGAGCAGTACTTC. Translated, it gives CASSIRDSAYEQYF.

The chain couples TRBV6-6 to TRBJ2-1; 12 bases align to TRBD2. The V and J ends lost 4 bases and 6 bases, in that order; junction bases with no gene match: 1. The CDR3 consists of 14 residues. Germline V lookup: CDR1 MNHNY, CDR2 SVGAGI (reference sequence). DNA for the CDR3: TGTGCCAGCAGTTGGACTAGCGGGGTCAATGAGCAGTTCTTC. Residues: CASSWTSGVNEQFF.

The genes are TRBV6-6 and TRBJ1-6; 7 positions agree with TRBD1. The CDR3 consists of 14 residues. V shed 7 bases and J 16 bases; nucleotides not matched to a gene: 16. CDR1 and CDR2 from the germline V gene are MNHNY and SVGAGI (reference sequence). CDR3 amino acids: CASTPGQSVQILHF. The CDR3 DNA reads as TGTGCCAGCACCCCGGGACAGTCCGTCCAAATACTCCACTTT.

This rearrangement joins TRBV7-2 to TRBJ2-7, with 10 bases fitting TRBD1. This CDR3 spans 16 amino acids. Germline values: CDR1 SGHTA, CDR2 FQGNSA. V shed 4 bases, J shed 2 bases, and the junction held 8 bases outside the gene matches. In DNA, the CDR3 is TGTGCCAGCAGCTCACAGGCGGGACAGGGGACCTACGAGCAGTACTTC. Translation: CASSSQAGQGTYEQYF.

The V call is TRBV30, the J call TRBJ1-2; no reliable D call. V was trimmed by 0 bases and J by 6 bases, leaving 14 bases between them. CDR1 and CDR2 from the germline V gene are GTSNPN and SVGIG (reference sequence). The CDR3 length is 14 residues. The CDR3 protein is CAWSVAGGRDGYTF. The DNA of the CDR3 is TGTGCCTGGAGTGTAGCCGGAGGAAGGGATGGCTACACCTTC. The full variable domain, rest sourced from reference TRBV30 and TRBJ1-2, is SQTIHQWPATLVQPVGSPLSLECTVEGTSNPNLYWYRQAAGRGLQLLFYSVGIGQISSEVPQNLSASRPQDRQFILSSKKLLLSDSGFYLCAWSVAGGRDGYTFGSGTRLTVV.

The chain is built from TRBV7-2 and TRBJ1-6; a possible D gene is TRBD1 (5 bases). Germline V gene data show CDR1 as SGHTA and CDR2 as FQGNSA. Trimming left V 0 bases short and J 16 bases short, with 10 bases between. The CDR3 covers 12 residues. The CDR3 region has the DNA TGTGCCAGCAGCTTAGCGGGGGACTTACTCCACTTT. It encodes CASSLAGDLLHF. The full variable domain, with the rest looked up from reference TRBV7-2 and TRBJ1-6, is GAGVSQSPSNKVTEKGKDVELRCDPISGHTALYWYRQSLGQGLEFLIYFQGNSAPDKSGLPSDRFSAERTGGSVSTLTIQRTQQEDSAVYLCASSLAGDLLHFGNGTRLTVT.

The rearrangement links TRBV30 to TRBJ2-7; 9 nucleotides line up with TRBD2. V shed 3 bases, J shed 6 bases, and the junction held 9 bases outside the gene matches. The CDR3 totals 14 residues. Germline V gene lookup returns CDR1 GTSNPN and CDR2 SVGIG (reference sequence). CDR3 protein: CAWRIRLAGTEQYF. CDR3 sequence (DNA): TGTGCCTGGAGGATCCGTCTAGCGGGGACCGAGCAGTACTTC. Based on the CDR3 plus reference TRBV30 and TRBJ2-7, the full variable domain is SQTIHQWPATLVQPVGSPLSLECTVEGTSNPNLYWYRQAAGRGLQLLFYSVGIGQISSEVPQNLSASRPQDRQFILSSKKLLLSDSGFYLCAWRIRLAGTEQYFGPGTRLTVT.

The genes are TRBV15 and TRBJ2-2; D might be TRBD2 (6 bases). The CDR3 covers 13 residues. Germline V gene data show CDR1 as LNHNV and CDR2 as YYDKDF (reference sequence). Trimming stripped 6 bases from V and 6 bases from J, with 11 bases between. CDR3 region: CATSAGGAGELFF. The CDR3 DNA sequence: TGTGCCACCAGTGCCGGGGGAGCCGGGGAGCTGTTTTTT.

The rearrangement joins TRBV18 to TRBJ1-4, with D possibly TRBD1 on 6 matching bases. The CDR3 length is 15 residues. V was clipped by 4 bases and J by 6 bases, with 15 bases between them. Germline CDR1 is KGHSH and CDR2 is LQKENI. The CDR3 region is CASSREQGVYEKLFF. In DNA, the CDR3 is TGTGCCAGCTCACGCGAACAGGGAGTTTATGAAAAACTGTTTTTT.

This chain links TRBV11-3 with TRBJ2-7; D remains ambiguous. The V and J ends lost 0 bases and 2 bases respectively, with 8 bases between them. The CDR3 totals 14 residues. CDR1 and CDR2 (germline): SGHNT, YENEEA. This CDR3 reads CASSLDRHPYEQYF. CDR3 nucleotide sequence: TGTGCCAGCAGCTTAGATCGACACCCCTACGAGCAGTACTTC.